The source of this TCR beta chain is a study of T cells in Graves' hyperthyroidism and ophthalmopathy. At the level of the study: Blood from the periphery was taken at initial diagnosis, before any treatment.

Overall study findings and caveats: Ophthalmopathy was separated from stable hyperthyroidism by a 13 V-J model.

Many counts were recorded for this clonotype. Its antigen is still unknown. Patients were excluded for uncontrolled infection, other autoimmune disease, pregnancy or lactation. Clinical symptoms, serum thyroxine, TRAb, thyroid ultrasound and orbital computed tomography informed diagnoses. RNA transcripts were the template for amplifying TCR beta CDR3 regions. The primer set for the first-round RT-PCR of the TCR CDR3 was HTBI. TCRdb analysed the multiplex PCR reads with MiXCR anew, one entry per CDR3 protein. The sample includes around 200,000 distinct CDR3 sequences, about 18% of them seen just once. The CDR3 extends over 11 amino acids. The ends lost 8 bases at V and 7 bases at J; junction bases unmatched: 3.

The gene calls are TRBV12-3 or TRBV12-4 and TRBJ2-7; 9 bases agree with TRBD1. The clonotype originates from a woman aged 45-59 years with Graves' hyperthyroidism. The sequencing sample was made of blood. DNA of the CDR3: TGTGCCAGCGGACAGGGGTGGGAGCAGTACTTC. Its translation is CASGQGWEQYF.